The next 21 T cell receptor beta chains were all read from a single sample in a study of blood T cell repertoires in COVID-19. Clones were read by immunoSEQ multiplex PCR, and TCRdb kept only the in-frame ones, dropping some. The table includes some 300,000 clones, around 92% detected once. Source material: PBMCs or T cells enriched from blood (not recorded which). These receptors all come from a woman between 45 and 60 years old who had been exposed to COVID-19.

The chain joins TRBV9 to TRBJ1-6; 8 bases map to TRBD1. Germline assignment: CDR1 SGDLS and CDR2 YYNGEE. The ends lost 4 bases at V and 14 bases at J; junction bases unmatched: 11. The CDR3 has 14 residues. In nucleotides, the CDR3 is TGTGCCAGCAGCTCCCGACCTAAGGACAGGGCCCTCCACTTT. It specifies CASSSRPKDRALHF.

The rearrangement links TRBV4-2 to TRBJ2-1; D is ambiguous. CDR1 is LGHNA, CDR2 YNFKEQ, per germline. V lost 5 bases, J lost 3 bases, and 5 bases lay in between. The CDR3 covers 12 residues. The CDR3 DNA sequence: TGTGCCAGCAGCGGAGTCTACAATGAGCAGTTCTTC. It is translated as CASSGVYNEQFF.

The chain combines TRBV4-1 with TRBJ1-5; TRBD1 aligns across 8 bases. CDR3 length: 15 residues. Per germline, CDR1 MGHRA and CDR2 YSYEKL. V was pared by 0 bases and J by 5 bases, with 3 bases of the junction left unmatched. The CDR3 DNA follows: TGCGCCAGCAGCCAAGAGGGACAGGTAGATCAGCCCCAGCATTTT. Translated, it gives CASSQEGQVDQPQHF.

This clone was seen only once. The V gene is TRBV27, the J gene TRBJ1-2; the D is unclear. The CDR3 is 15 amino acids. CDR1 and CDR2 from the germline V gene are MNHEY and SMNVEV (reference sequence). Trimming removed 6 bases at V and 4 bases at J, with 18 bases between. This CDR3 reads CASSPLSTEGYGYTF. The CDR3 DNA reads as TGTGCCAGCAGCCCTCTCTCGACGGAGGGCTATGGCTACACCTTC.

This chain joins TRBV4-2 and TRBJ1-6, with 8 positions matching TRBD1. J lost 8 bases, V lost 0 bases, and 6 bases had no gene match. The CDR3 consists of 16 residues. Per the germline V gene, CDR1 is LGHNA and CDR2 is YNFKEQ. The CDR3 DNA reads TGTGCCAGCAGCCAAGAGCCCTTACAGGGGGATTCACCCCTCCACTTT. Encoded protein: CASSQEPLQGDSPLHF.

The genes are TRBV20-1 and TRBJ2-5; 7 bases match TRBD1. The CDR3 is made up of 14 amino acids. Germline CDR1 and CDR2: DFQATT and SNEGSKA (reference sequence). The junction had 7 bases not matched to a gene; V was cut back by 5 bases and J by 1 base. The CDR3: CSAGGTDTQETQYF. For the CDR3, the DNA is TGCAGTGCTGGTGGGACAGACACCCAAGAGACCCAGTACTTC.

The chain is built from TRBV20-1 and TRBJ2-1, with D maybe TRBD2 (6 bases). The V gene lost 3 bases and the J gene lost 1 base, with 10 bases spanning the gap. CDR1 is DFQATT and CDR2 is SNEGSKA in the germline V gene (reference sequence). The length of the CDR3 is 14 residues. DNA of the CDR3: TGCAGTGCTAGTCGCGGGGCGTCCTACAATGAGCAGTTCTTC. Its protein is CSASRGASYNEQFF.

The chain recombines TRBV5-1 with TRBJ1-2; 7 nucleotides line up with TRBD1. V gave up 4 bases and J gave up 3 bases; unmatched junction bases: 9. This CDR3 has 15 residues. Germline assignment: CDR1 SGHRS and CDR2 YFSETQ. CDR3 nucleotide sequence: TGCGCCAGCAGCACGGCCTTTACAGGGGACTATGGCTACACCTTC. The encoded protein is CASSTAFTGDYGYTF.

The chain employs TRBV6-5 and TRBJ2-2, with 7 bases identical to TRBD2. The ends lost 4 bases at V and 6 bases at J; junction bases unmatched: 8. The CDR3 covers 15 residues. Germline V gives CDR1 MNHEY, CDR2 SVGAGI. CDR3 sequence: CASSWQGAGPGELFF. CDR3 sequence (DNA): TGTGCCAGCAGTTGGCAGGGAGCGGGACCCGGGGAGCTGTTTTTT.

The CDR3 DNA is TGTGCCAGTAGTACGGACAGGGGGAACTATGGCTACACCTTC. Protein sequence: CASSTDRGNYGYTF. This chain uses TRBV19 with TRBJ1-2; TRBD1 aligns across 10 bases. CDR1 and CDR2 (germline): LNHDA, SQIVND (reference sequence). The CDR3 length is 14 residues. V gave up 4 bases and J gave up 2 bases; unmatched junction bases: 1.

The rearrangement joins TRBV21-1 to TRBJ1-4; no check of the table's D call, TRBD1, against the DNA was made. TRBV21-1 is reported as a pseudogene. The CDR3 runs to 15 residues. The DNA for the CDR3 is TGTGCCAGCAGCAAAGGTGCCAGGGAAAATGAAAAACTGTTTTTT. It translates to CASSKGARENEKLFF.

The J gene is TRBJ2-5, the V gene TRBV7-2; D uncertain. This CDR3 region has 14 residues. Germline CDR1 is SGHTA and CDR2 is FQGNSA. Trimming removed 1 base at V and 4 bases at J, with 10 bases between. The CDR3 nucleotides read TGTGCCAGCAGCTTAGTGCCCTCTAGAGAGACCCAGTACTTC. It codes for CASSLVPSRETQYF.

The rearrangement uses TRBV28 and TRBJ1-5; a weak D match, TRBD1 (5 bases). Trimming pared 8 bases from V and 0 bases from J, leaving 14 bases between. CDR1 is MDHEN, CDR2 SYDVKM, per germline. The CDR3 contains 15 residues. For the CDR3, the DNA is TGTGCCAGCCGCCAGGGCAGGAATAGCAATCAGCCCCAGCATTTT. Protein product: CASRQGRNSNQPQHF.

This rearrangement joins TRBV11-3 to TRBJ2-2; 10 bases align to TRBD1. Germline trimming cut 5 bases from V and 7 bases from J; bases unmatched to any gene: 10. This CDR3 contains 16 residues. Germline-derived CDR1 and CDR2 are SGHNT and YENEEA. The CDR3 DNA is TGTGCCAGCAGCAACTGGGACAGGGGATTGAACGGGGAGCTGTTTTTT. This sequence encodes CASSNWDRGLNGELFF.

The chain combines TRBV10-3 with TRBJ2-6, with TRBD1 identical over 8 bases. The germline gives CDR1 ENHRY, CDR2 SYGVKD. The CDR3 length is 14 residues. The trim removed 6 bases at V and 4 bases at J, leaving 2 bases unmatched. CDR3 bases: TGTGCCATCAGCCAGGGGGCCGGGGCCAACGTCCTGACTTTC. This encodes CAISQGAGANVLTF.

This clone was recorded only once. V gene TRBV7-8 combines with J gene TRBJ1-2; D possibly corresponds to TRBD1 (5 bases). V was pared by 1 base and J by 3 bases, with 12 bases between. This CDR3 has 15 amino acids. Looked up from germline, CDR1 is SGHVS and CDR2 is FQNEAQ. DNA of the CDR3: TGTGCCAGCAGCTTAGATGGGGGGAGTTACTATGGCTACACCTTC. It translates to CASSLDGGSYYGYTF.

V is TRBV9 and J is TRBJ1-2, with 9 positions matching TRBD1. In germline, CDR1 is SGDLS, CDR2 YYNGEE. Germline trimming cut 4 bases from V and 4 bases from J; bases unmatched to any gene: 8. This CDR3 region has 15 residues. The CDR3 nucleotides are TGTGCCAGCAGCTACACAGGGGGCTCACCCTATGGCTACACCTTC. Residues: CASSYTGGSPYGYTF. The complete variable domain, with remaining parts taken from reference TRBV9 and TRBJ1-2, reads DSGVTQTPKHLITATGQRVTLRCSPRSGDLSVYWYQQSLDQGLQFLIQYYNGEERAKGNILERFSAQQFPDLHSELNLSSLELGDSALYFCASSYTGGSPYGYTFGSGTRLTVV.

The V and J genes are TRBV9 and TRBJ2-3; 7 bases are a match to TRBD2. CDR3 size: 16 residues. V trimming: 0 bases; J trimming: 4 bases; junction bases outside the gene matches: 8. Germline V gives CDR1 SGDLS, CDR2 YYNGEE. This CDR3 reads CASSVGAGTSADTQYF. The CDR3 bases are TGTGCCAGCAGCGTAGGAGCGGGGACCTCGGCAGATACGCAGTATTTT.

This clone has a handful of counts. The rearrangement joins TRBV7-9 to TRBJ2-2; 10 nucleotides agree with TRBD2. From germline, CDR1 is SEHNR and CDR2 FQNEAQ (reference sequence). The CDR3 length is 18 residues. V shed 5 bases and J 4 bases; nucleotides not matched to a gene: 13. The CDR3 reads CASSKGPRLAGGTGELFF. The DNA of the CDR3 is TGTGCCAGCAGCAAAGGCCCCCGACTAGCGGGTGGCACCGGGGAGCTGTTTTTT. Combining the CDR3 with reference TRBV7-9 and TRBJ2-2 gives the whole variable domain DTGVSQNPRHKITKRGQNVTFRCDPISEHNRLYWYRQTLGQGPEFLTYFQNEAQLEKSRLLSDRFSAERPKGSFSTLEIQRTEQGDSAMYLCASSKGPRLAGGTGELFFGEGSRLTVL.

The V gene is TRBV5-1, the J gene TRBJ2-1; 7 bases map to TRBD2. The CDR3 is 15 amino acids. The V gene end was trimmed by 7 bases and the J gene end by 10 bases; junction bases not matched to a gene: 17. Germline V lookup: CDR1 SGHRS, CDR2 YFSETQ. CDR3 coding DNA: TGCGCCAGCGACAAGGCAGCGGGGAGTCATGGCGAGCAGTTCTTC. Protein: CASDKAAGSHGEQFF.

The chain employs TRBV5-1 and TRBJ2-5, with TRBD1 matching over 7 bases. CDR1 and CDR2 (germline): SGHRS, YFSETQ. Germline trimming cut 5 bases from V and 13 bases from J; bases unmatched to any gene: 14. The CDR3 is 13 residues long. The CDR3 sequence is CASRGSGPGQSYF. The CDR3 DNA reads TGCGCCAGCAGAGGCTCGGGACCGGGACAGTCGTACTTC.